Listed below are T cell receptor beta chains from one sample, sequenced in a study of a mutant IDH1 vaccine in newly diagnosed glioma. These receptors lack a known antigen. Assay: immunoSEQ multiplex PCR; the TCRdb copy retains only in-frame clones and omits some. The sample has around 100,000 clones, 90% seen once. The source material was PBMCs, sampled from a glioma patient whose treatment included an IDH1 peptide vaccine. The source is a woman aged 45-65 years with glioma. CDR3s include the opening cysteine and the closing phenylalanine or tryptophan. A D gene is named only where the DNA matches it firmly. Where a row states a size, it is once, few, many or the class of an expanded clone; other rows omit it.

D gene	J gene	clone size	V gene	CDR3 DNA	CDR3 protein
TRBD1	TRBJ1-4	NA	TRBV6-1	TGTGCCAGTTCTTCAACCGGGACAGGGGATGAAAAACTGTTTTTT	CASSSTGTGDEKLFF
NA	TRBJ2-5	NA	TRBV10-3	TGTGCCATCAGTTCGAGAGGAACCAACCCACAGACCCAGTACTTC	CAISSRGTNPQTQYF
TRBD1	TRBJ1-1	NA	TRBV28	TGTGCCAGCAGCCTTGGGACAGCAAGTACTAACACTGAAGCTTTCTTT	CASSLGTASTNTEAFF
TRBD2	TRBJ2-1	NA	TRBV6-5	TGTGCCAGCAGCTGGGGACTAGCGGGAACTGAGCAGTTCTTC	CASSWGLAGTEQFF
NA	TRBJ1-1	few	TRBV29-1	TGCAGCGTCCCTCCCCCAGGAATGAACACTGAAGCTTTCTTT	CSVPPPGMNTEAFF
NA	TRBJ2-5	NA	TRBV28	TGTGCCAGCAGCCGCCCCCCGCGAGAGACCCAGTACTTC	CASSRPPRETQYF
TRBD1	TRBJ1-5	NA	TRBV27	TGTGCCAGCAGGGGACAGGGGATTCAGCCCCAGCATTTT	CASRGQGIQPQHF
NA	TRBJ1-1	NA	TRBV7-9	TGTGCCAGCAGCCAACCCTCAGGGAACACTGAAGCTTTCTTT	CASSQPSGNTEAFF
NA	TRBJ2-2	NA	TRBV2	TGTGCCAGCAGTGAAGCAGAGAACACCGGGGAGCTGTTTTTT	CASSEAENTGELFF
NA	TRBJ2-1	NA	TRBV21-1	TGTGCCAGCAGCAAATTGAGGGAGAGGAATGAGCAGTTCTTC	CASSKLRERNEQFF
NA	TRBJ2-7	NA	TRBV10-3	TGTGCCATCAGTCCCGGGACAAATTACGAGCAGTACTTC	CAISPGTNYEQYF
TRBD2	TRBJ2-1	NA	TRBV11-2	TGTGCCAGCAGCTTAGTTCGCGGGAGGGCCCGGGAGCAGTTCTTC	CASSLVRGRAREQFF
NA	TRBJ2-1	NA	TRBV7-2	TGTGCCAGCAGCTTATCGGCGAGCTCCTACAATGAGCAGTTCTTC	CASSLSASSYNEQFF
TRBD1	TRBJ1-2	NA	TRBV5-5	TGTGCCAGCAGACAGGGGGGCTATGGCTACACCTTC	CASRQGGYGYTF
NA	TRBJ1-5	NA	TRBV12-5	TGTGCTAGTGGTCAGGGTTTCAATCAGCCCCAGCATTTT	CASGQGFNQPQHF
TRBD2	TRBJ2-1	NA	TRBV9	TGTGCCAGCAGCGTAAAGCGGGAGGGACGGGATGAGCAGTTCTTC	CASSVKREGRDEQFF
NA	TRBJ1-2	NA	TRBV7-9	TGTGCGAGCGGGGGGAGAAGGGGCTACACCTTC	CASGGRRGYTF
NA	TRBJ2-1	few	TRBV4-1	TGCGCCAGCAGCCAAGTAGACCTAGTCTCCTACAATGAGCAGTTCTTC	CASSQVDLVSYNEQFF
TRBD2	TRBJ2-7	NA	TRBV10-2	TGCGCCAGCAGGGACGCGGGACTAGCAGCCTACGAGCAGTACTTC	CASRDAGLAAYEQYF
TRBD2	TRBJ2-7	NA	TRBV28	TGTGCCAGCAGCCGTAGAAGGTGGGATACTAGCGGGGACTACGAGCAGTACTTC	CASSRRRWDTSGDYEQYF
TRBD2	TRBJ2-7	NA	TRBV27	TGTGCCAGCAGTGACGGACTAGCGGGTGCTTCCTACGAGCAGTACTTC	CASSDGLAGASYEQYF
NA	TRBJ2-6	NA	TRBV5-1	TGCGCCAGCAGCTGGGGTGGAGGGGCCAACGTCCTGACTTTC	CASSWGGGANVLTF
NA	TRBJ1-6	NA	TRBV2	TGTGCCAGCAGGCCCCTACAGGGCTTGTCATCACCCCTCCACTTT	CASRPLQGLSSPLHF
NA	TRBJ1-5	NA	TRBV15	TGTGCCACCAGCAGCCTCGAGGGGGGGGGATTCAATCAGCCCCAGCATTTT	CATSSLEGGGFNQPQHF
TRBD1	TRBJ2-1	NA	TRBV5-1	TGCGCCAGCAGCTTGGGGGCAGGGGGCCTTCCCATTGAGCAGTTCTTC	CASSLGAGGLPIEQFF
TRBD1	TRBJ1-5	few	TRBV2	TGTGCCAGCAGACTCGACAGGGGGGTCAATCAGCCCCAGCATTTT	CASRLDRGVNQPQHF
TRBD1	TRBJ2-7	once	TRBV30	TGTGCCTGGAGCTCGGGACAGGAGCAGTACTTC	CAWSSGQEQYF
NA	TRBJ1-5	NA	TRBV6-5	TGTGCCAGCAGTTCCTATAACAATCAGCCCCAGCATTTT	CASSSYNNQPQHF
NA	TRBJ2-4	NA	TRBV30	TGTGCCTGGAGTGTGCTGGGAAACATTCAGTACTTC	CAWSVLGNIQYF
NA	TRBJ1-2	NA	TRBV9	TGTGCCAGCAGCGTAGAGAGAGCTAGTGTCTATGGCTACACCTTC	CASSVERASVYGYTF
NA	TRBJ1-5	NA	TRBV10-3	TGTGCCATCAGTGTTGAGTTTAGCAATCAGCCCCAGCATTTT	CAISVEFSNQPQHF
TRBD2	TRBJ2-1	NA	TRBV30	TGTGCCTGGAGGATAGGACTAGCGGGCTACAATGAGCAGTTCTTC	CAWRIGLAGYNEQFF
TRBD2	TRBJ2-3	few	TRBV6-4	TGTGCCAGCAGTGGACTAGCGGGAGCAGATACGCAGTATTTT	CASSGLAGADTQYF
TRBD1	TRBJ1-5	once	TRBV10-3	TGTGCCAGCATAGTCCAGGGGGCTGGCAATCAGCCCCAGCATTTT	CASIVQGAGNQPQHF
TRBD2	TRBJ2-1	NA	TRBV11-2	TGTGCCAGCAGCCCGACTAGCGGGAGTCCTGAGCAGTTCTTC	CASSPTSGSPEQFF
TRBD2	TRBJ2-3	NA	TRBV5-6	TGTGCCAGCAGCTTGGCCTCTAGCGGAGATACGCAGTATTTT	CASSLASSGDTQYF
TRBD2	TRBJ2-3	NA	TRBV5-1	TGCGCCAGCAGCGTATTAGCGGGAGGGTTTGATACGCAGTATTTT	CASSVLAGGFDTQYF
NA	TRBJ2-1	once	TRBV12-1	TGTGCCAGCCCCTCGTTCCAGTTCTTC	CASPSFQFF
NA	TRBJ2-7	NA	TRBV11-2	TGTGCCAGCAGCTTAGGGCTGAACTACGAGCAGTACTTC	CASSLGLNYEQYF
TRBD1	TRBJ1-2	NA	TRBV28	TGTGCCAGCACCATGGACAGGAACAATGGCTACACCTTC	CASTMDRNNGYTF
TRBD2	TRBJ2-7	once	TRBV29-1	TGCAGCGTCCCCGGGACTAGTCGGTACGAGCAGTACTTC	CSVPGTSRYEQYF